These T cell receptor beta chains were read from a single sample in a study of PD-L1 blockade in urothelial cancer. TCRdb's copy holds only in-frame clones and misses some; the assay was immunoSEQ multiplex PCR. This sample yields some 110,000 clones, of which under 95% are seen a single time; less than 5% belongs to the top ten. This sample comprised PBMCs, obtained around atezolizumab (anti-PD-L1) treatment. These receptor sequences come from a man aged 55 to 70 with urothelial cancer. Both conserved end residues are trimmed from each CDR3. The order of the fields is J gene, V gene, D gene, CDR3 protein. D genes are given only for firm matches.

>TRBJ2-7|TRBV5-5|TRBD1
ASSPRGTGRYEQY
>TRBJ2-2|TRBV7-8|.
ASSHLRVPGELF
>TRBJ2-1|TRBV7-2|TRBD2
ASSYSGSTYNEQF
>TRBJ2-1|TRBV18|TRBD2
ASSPFGGTEQF
>TRBJ1-1|TRBV19|TRBD1
ASSLDRDRRNTEAF
>TRBJ2-2|TRBV5-1|TRBD2
ASSLRTSGDTGELF
>TRBJ2-7|TRBV20-1|.
SAPGAIGVY
>TRBJ2-7|TRBV9|TRBD1
ASSVGGTGEDEQY
>TRBJ2-1|TRBV10-3|.
AIKSLSYNEQF
>TRBJ1-3|TRBV30|TRBD1
AWSTGQGINTAGNTIY
>TRBJ2-3|TRBV5-4|TRBD2
ASSSASGSTTDTQY
>TRBJ1-1|TRBV4-1|.
ASSQGMTGNTEAF
>TRBJ1-5|TRBV7-2|.
ASSSTVYNQPQH
>TRBJ2-6|TRBV4-3|.
ASSQGYSGANVLT
>TRBJ2-3|TRBV5-1|TRBD2
ASSLGGLAGGRTDTQY
>TRBJ1-1|TRBV6-6|.
ATGRQVNTEAF
>TRBJ1-5|TRBV6-1|.
ASSELGGRQPQH
>TRBJ1-5|TRBV18|.
ASSPGFSGVSIQPQH
>TRBJ2-2|TRBV6-5|TRBD2
ASRGSGRAEGELF
>TRBJ1-2|TRBV20-1|.
SPNGYT